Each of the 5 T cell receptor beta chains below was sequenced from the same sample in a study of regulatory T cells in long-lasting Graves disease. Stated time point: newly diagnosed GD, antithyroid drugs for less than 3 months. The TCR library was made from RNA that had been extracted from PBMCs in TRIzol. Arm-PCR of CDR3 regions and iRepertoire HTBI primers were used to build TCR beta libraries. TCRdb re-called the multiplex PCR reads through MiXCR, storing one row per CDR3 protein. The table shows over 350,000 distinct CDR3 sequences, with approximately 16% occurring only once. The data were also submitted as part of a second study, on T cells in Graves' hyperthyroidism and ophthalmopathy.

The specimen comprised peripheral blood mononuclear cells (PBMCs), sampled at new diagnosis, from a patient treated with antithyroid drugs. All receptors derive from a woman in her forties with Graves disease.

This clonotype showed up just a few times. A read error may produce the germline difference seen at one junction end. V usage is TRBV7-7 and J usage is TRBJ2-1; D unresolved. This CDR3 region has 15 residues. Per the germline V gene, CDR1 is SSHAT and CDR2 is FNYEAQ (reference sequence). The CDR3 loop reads CASSLGVGSHNEQFF. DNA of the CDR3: TGTGCTAGCAGCTTAGGTGTGGGTTCCCACAATGAGCAGTTCTTC.

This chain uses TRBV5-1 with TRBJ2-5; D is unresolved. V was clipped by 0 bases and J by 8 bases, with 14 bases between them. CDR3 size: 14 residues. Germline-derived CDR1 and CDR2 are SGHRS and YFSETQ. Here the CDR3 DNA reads TGCGCCAGCAGCTTGGATGGGTCCCCCATCACCCAGTACTTC. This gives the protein CASSLDGSPITQYF.

The CDR3 is CASSPTGGGGRPQHF. The CDR3 DNA reads TGTGCCAGCAGTCCTACAGGGGGGGGCGGTCGGCCCCAGCATTTT. This rearrangement joins TRBV2 to TRBJ1-5; 8 bases map to TRBD1. The CDR3 runs to 15 residues. Germline V CDR1 and CDR2: SNHLY, FYNNEI. J was trimmed by 9 bases and V by 5 bases; bases with no gene match: 12.

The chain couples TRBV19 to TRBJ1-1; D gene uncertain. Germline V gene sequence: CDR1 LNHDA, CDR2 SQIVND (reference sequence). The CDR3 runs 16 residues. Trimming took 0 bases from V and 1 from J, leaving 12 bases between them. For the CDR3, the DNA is TGTGCCAGTAGTATAGACCGACGGTACTCGAACACTGAAGCTTTCTTT. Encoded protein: CASSIDRRYSNTEAFF. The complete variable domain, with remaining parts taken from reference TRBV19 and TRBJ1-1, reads DGGITQSPKYLFRKEGQNVTLSCEQNLNHDAMYWYRQDPGQGLRLIYYSQIVNDFQKGDIAEGYSVSREKKESFPLTVTSAQKNPTAFYLCASSIDRRYSNTEAFFGQGTRLTVV.

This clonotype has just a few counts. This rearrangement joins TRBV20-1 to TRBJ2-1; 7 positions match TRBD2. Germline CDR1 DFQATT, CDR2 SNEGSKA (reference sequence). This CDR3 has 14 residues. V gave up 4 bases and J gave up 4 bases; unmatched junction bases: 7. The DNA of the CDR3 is TGCAGTGCTAAGGCCGCGGGAGTGTACAATGAGCAGTTCTTC. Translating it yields CSAKAAGVYNEQFF.